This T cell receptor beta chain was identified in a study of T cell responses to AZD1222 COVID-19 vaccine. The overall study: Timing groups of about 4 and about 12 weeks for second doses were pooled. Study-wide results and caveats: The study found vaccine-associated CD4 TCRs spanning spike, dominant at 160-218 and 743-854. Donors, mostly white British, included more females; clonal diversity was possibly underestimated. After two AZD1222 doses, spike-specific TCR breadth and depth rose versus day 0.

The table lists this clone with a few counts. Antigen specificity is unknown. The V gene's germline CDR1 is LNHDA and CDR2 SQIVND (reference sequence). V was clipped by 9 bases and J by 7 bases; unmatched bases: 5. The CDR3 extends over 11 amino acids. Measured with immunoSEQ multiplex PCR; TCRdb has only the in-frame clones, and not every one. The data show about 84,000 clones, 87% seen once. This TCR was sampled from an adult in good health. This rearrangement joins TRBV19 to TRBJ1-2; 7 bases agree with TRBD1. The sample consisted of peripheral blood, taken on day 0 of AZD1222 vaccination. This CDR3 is CASRQGGGYTF. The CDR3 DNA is TGTGCCAGCCGACAGGGTGGTGGCTACACCTTC.